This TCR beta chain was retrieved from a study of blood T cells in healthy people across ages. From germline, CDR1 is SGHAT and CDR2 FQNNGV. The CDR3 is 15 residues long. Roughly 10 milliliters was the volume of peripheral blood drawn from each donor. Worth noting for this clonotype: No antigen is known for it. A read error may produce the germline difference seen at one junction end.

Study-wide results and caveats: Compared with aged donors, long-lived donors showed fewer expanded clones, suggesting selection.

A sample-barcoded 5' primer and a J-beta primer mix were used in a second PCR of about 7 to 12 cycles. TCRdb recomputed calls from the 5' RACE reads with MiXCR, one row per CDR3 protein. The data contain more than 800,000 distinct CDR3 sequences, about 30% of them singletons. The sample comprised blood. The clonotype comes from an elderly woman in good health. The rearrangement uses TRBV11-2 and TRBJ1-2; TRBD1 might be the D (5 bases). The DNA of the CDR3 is TGTGCCAGCAGCAGCGGGGCCCCCCAAGGCTATGGCTGCACCTTC. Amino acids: CASSSGAPQGYGCTF.